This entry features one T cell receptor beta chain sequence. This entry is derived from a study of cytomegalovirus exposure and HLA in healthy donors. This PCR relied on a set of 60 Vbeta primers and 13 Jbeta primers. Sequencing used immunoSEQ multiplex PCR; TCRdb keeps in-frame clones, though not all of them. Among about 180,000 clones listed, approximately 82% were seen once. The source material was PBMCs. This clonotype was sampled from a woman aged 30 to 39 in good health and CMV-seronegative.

The CDR3 bases are TGTGCCAGCAGTTTAGGCAGGACAGACTATGGCTACACCTTC. This encodes CASSLGRTDYGYTF. V gene TRBV28 combines with J gene TRBJ1-2, with a tentative D call TRBD1 (6 bases). The V gene lost 2 bases and the J gene lost 3 bases, with 10 bases spanning the gap. CDR1 and CDR2 (germline): MDHEN, SYDVKM. The CDR3 has 14 amino acids.